This T cell receptor (beta chain) was sequenced for a study of OX40 agonist ivuxolimab in advanced cancers. Across the whole study: Patients assigned to dose escalation were diagnosed with hepatocellular carcinoma, melanoma, renal cell or head and neck cancer.

Germline values: CDR1 KGHSH, CDR2 LQKENI. Deletions cut 4 bases from V and 8 bases from J, with 12 bases between. The length of the CDR3 is 13 residues. Assay: immunoSEQ multiplex PCR; the TCRdb copy retains only in-frame clones and omits some. The table has tens of thousands of clones, 90% to 95% seen once. Autoimmune disease history or systemic immunosuppression barred patients. The sample consisted of CD4+ or CD8+ T cells sorted from blood, taken in a trial of the OX40 agonist ivuxolimab. The chain uses TRBV18 and TRBJ2-1; D uncertain. The clonotype was recovered from an adult with an advanced solid tumor such as melanoma, head and neck, liver or kidney cancer. The CDR3, as DNA: TGTGCCAGCTCACTACCCCCCCTGGATGAGCAGTTCTTC. This translates into CASSLPPLDEQFF.